The T cell receptor beta chain under discussion was sequenced for a study of T-cell reconstitution after alpha-beta-depleted transplantation in children. The library targeted TCRbeta and was prepared with unique molecular identifiers. MiXCR was run by TCRdb on the PCR reads, yielding one entry per CDR3 protein. The profile shows about 870,000 distinct CDR3 sequences, about 15% of them singletons. This CDR3 has 16 amino acids. After removal of 8 bases from V and 2 bases from J, the junction contained 10 bases not matched to a gene. Looked up from germline, CDR1 is SEHNR and CDR2 is FQNEAQ (reference sequence).

The sequencing here drew on PBMCs, mostly from graft donor cells, taken 360 days after TCRalphabeta/CD19-depleted stem cell transplant. The source is a male patient aged 5 to 17 who had a stem cell transplant for acute lymphoblastic leukemia, so the T cells may come from the graft donor. The chain recombines TRBV7-9 with TRBJ2-1; 9 bases line up with TRBD1. The CDR3 region has the DNA TGTGCCAGCGAACAGGGGGCCGGGGGCGCCTACAATGAGCAGTTCTTC. The encoded protein is CASEQGAGGAYNEQFF.